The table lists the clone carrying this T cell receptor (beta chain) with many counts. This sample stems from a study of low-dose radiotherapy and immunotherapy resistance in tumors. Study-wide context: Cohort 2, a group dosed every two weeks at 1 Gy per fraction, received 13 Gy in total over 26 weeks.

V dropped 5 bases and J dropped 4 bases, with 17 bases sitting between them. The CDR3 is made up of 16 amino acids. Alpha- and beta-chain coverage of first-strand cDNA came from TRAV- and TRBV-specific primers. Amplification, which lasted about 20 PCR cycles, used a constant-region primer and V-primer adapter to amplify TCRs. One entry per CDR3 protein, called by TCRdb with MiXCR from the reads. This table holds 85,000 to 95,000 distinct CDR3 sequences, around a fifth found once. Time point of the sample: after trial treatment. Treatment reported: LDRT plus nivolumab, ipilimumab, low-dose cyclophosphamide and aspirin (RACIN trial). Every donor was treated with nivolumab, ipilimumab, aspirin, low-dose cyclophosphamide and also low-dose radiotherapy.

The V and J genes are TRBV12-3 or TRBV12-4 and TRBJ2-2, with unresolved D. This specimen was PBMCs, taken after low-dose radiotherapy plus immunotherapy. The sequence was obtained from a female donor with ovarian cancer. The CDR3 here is CASSLRPATFTGELFF. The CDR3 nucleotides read TGTGCCAGCAGTCTAAGACCTGCGACCTTCACCGGGGAGCTGTTTTTT.